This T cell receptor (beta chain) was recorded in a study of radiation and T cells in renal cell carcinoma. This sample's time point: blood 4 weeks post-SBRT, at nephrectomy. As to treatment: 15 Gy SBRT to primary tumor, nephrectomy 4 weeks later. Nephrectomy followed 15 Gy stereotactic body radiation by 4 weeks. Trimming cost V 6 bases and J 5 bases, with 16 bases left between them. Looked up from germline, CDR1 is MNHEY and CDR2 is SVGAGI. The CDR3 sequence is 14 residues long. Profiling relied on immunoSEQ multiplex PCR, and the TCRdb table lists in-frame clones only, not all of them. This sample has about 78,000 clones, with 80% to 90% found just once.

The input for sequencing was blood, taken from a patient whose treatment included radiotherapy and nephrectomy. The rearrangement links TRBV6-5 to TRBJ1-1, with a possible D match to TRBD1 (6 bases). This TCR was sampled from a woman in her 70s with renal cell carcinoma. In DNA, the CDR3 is TGTGCCAGCAGCCTTAGGACAGTGGGGACTGAAGCTTTCTTT. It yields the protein CASSLRTVGTEAFF.